This TCR beta chain was found in a study of blood T cell repertoires in COVID-19. Study-wide context: Material from acute and convalescent COVID-19 was sourced from the United States, Italy and Spain. The cDNA or gDNA used as material had been derived from T cells, B-cell-depleted T cells, or PBMCs.

The V end was cut by 3 bases, the J end by 1 base, with 9 bases between. The CDR3 loop spans 15 amino acids. The V gene's germline CDR1 is MDHEN and CDR2 SYDVKM. Original analysis: Using reference gene primer amplification, nucleated cell counts were estimated. The protocol was immunoSEQ multiplex PCR, while the TCRdb copy is restricted to in-frame clones and leaves out a portion. V, J and clone size were drawn from that table, and D and trimming were deduced from the DNA. The sample shows fewer than 75,000 clones, 86% of them seen only once. This sequence originates from a man in his fifties with active COVID-19. Material: peripheral blood. V and J are TRBV28 and TRBJ2-2; tentative D call: TRBD2 (5 bases). CDR3 sequence: CASSFSSRNTGELFF. CDR3 nucleotide sequence: TGTGCCAGCAGTTTTTCTAGCAGGAACACCGGGGAGCTGTTTTTT.